These 30 T cell receptor beta chains came from one sample sequenced in a study of T-cell memory formation after mild COVID-19. In TCRdb, the 5' RACE reads were re-called with MiXCR into one record per CDR3 protein. The table includes some 210,000 distinct CDR3 sequences, approximately 16% detected once. Source material: PBMCs or a T cell subset sorted from them (not recorded which). Receptors originate from an adult woman who had mild COVID-19 (a few samples of this study predate the infection). Cell type and time point are not known.

The V call is TRBV19, the J call TRBJ2-5; the D gene could be TRBD1 or TRBD2 (5 bases each). V lost 4 bases and J lost 7, with 13 bases in between. Germline V gene data show CDR1 as LNHDA and CDR2 as SQIVND (reference sequence). The CDR3 is 13 residues long. For the CDR3, the DNA is TGTGCCAGTAGTAGGACAAGCGGCGGGACCCAGTACTTC. Amino acid sequence: CASSRTSGGTQYF.

This clonotype was detected only a few times. J is TRBJ2-1 and V is TRBV15; 7 positions match TRBD2. CDR3 size: 13 residues. The trim removed 5 bases at V and 6 bases at J, leaving 4 bases unmatched. The V gene's germline CDR1 is LNHNV and CDR2 YYDKDF (reference sequence). CDR3 residues: CATSRSSGNEQFF. CDR3 nucleotides: TGTGCCACCAGCCGATCTAGCGGCAATGAGCAGTTCTTC.

This clonotype showed up just a few times. The junction differs from germline at one of its ends, possibly a read error. The chain combines TRBV7-7 with TRBJ2-1; TRBD1 matches 9 bases. Germline V lookup: CDR1 SSHAT, CDR2 FNYEAQ (reference sequence). The CDR3 spans 17 residues. This chain's CDR3 is CASSVRWTGDSYNEQFF. The CDR3 bases are TGTGCTAGCAGCGTACGGTGGACAGGGGACTCCTACAATGAGCAGTTCTTC.

In its sample, this clonotype was seen a few times. The rearrangement links TRBV10-3 to TRBJ2-1; 9 nucleotides match TRBD2. Looked up from germline, CDR1 is ENHRY and CDR2 is SYGVKD. The ends lost 11 bases at V and 4 bases at J; junction bases unmatched: 6. The CDR3 spans 13 residues. The CDR3 nucleotides are TGTGCCGTCAAAGCGGGGGGATACAATGAGCAGTTCTTC. It yields the protein CAVKAGGYNEQFF.

This clonotype was found many times. This chain joins TRBV12-3 or TRBV12-4 and TRBJ1-6; 7 bases agree with TRBD1. The junction had 4 bases not matched to a gene; V was cut back by 6 bases and J by 5 bases. The CDR3 contains 14 residues. DNA of the CDR3: TGTGCCAGCAGCTTGGACAGGAATAATTCACCCCTCCACTTT. Its translation: CASSLDRNNSPLHF.

The chain couples TRBV7-9 to TRBJ1-1; a weak D match, TRBD1 (6 bases). The CDR3 consists of 16 residues. Trimming left V 1 base short and J 3 bases short, with 15 bases between. From germline, CDR1 is SEHNR and CDR2 FQNEAQ (reference sequence). For the CDR3, the DNA is TGTGCCAGCAGCTTAGTTCGGGGGGCGCGGGACACTGAAGCTTTCTTT. This gives the protein CASSLVRGARDTEAFF. Variable domain in full (rest from reference TRBV7-9 and TRBJ1-1): DTGVSQNPRHKITKRGQNVTFRCDPISEHNRLYWYRQTLGQGPEFLTYFQNEAQLEKSRLLSDRFSAERPKGSFSTLEIQRTEQGDSAMYLCASSLVRGARDTEAFFGQGTRLTVV.

This clonotype was observed many times. This chain links TRBV10-3 with TRBJ2-4; D may be TRBD2 (6 bases). Trimming left V 1 base short and J 6 bases short, with 7 bases between. Germline V CDR1 and CDR2: ENHRY, SYGVKD. This CDR3 spans 13 amino acids. CDR3 in amino acids: CAISELGGNIQYF. CDR3 sequence (DNA): TGTGCCATCAGTGAGTTGGGGGGAAACATTCAGTACTTC.

This clonotype was observed a few times. V is TRBV7-3 and J is TRBJ1-1; D is unresolved. Per germline, CDR1 SGHTA and CDR2 FQGTGA. Trimming removed 1 base at V and 7 bases at J, with 10 bases between. CDR3 length equals 13 residues. The CDR3: CASSLNSGREAFF. The CDR3 DNA follows: TGTGCCAGCAGCTTAAATTCGGGTCGTGAAGCTTTCTTT. Based on the CDR3 plus reference TRBV7-3 and TRBJ1-1, the full variable domain is GAGVSQTPSNKVTEKGKYVELRCDPISGHTALYWYRQSLGQGPEFLIYFQGTGAADDSGLPNDRFFAVRPEGSVSTLKIQRTERGDSAVYLCASSLNSGREAFFGQGTRLTVV.

This chain joins TRBV9 and TRBJ1-1; D is unclear. CDR1 is SGDLS and CDR2 is YYNGEE in the germline V gene. V lost 3 bases and J 1 base, leaving 13 bases between the germline ends. CDR3 length: 15 residues. CDR3 sequence (DNA): TGTGCCAGCAGCGCTAGTGCTTTCGGGAACACTGAAGCTTTCTTT. This codes for CASSASAFGNTEAFF. The variable domain in full, with the rest retrieved from reference TRBV9 and TRBJ1-1, is DSGVTQTPKHLITATGQRVTLRCSPRSGDLSVYWYQQSLDQGLQFLIQYYNGEERAKGNILERFSAQQFPDLHSELNLSSLELGDSALYFCASSASAFGNTEAFFGQGTRLTVV.

The chain is built from TRBV15 and TRBJ1-2, with D unresolved. The length of the CDR3 is 15 residues. CDR1 is LNHNV and CDR2 is YYDKDF in the germline V gene (reference sequence). Trimming shortened V by 1 base and J by 6 bases, and 15 bases separated the two germline ends. The CDR3 coding sequence is TGTGCCACCAGCAGAGGGGGTCGAGAAGGGAATGGCTACACCTTC. It specifies CATSRGGREGNGYTF.

This sequence joins TRBV7-9 and TRBJ1-1, with no clear D. The CDR3 covers 14 residues. Germline CDR1 and CDR2: SEHNR and FQNEAQ (reference sequence). Trimming removed 2 bases at V and 0 bases at J, with 7 bases between. CDR3 sequence (DNA): TGTGCCAGCAGCTTATTCCCTATGAACACTGAAGCTTTCTTT. Its translation: CASSLFPMNTEAFF. The entire variable domain, with the rest obtained from reference TRBV7-9 and TRBJ1-1, is as follows: DTGVSQNPRHKITKRGQNVTFRCDPISEHNRLYWYRQTLGQGPEFLTYFQNEAQLEKSRLLSDRFSAERPKGSFSTLEIQRTEQGDSAMYLCASSLFPMNTEAFFGQGTRLTVV.

A few counts support this clonotype. The rearrangement uses TRBV6-1 and TRBJ1-1; D is perhaps TRBD1 (5 bases). The CDR3 sequence is 13 residues long. V was clipped by 3 bases and J by 0 bases, with 5 bases between them. Germline loops: CDR1 MNHNS, CDR2 SASEGT. The CDR3 sequence: CASSDRVNTEAFF. DNA of the CDR3: TGTGCCAGCAGTGACAGGGTGAACACTGAAGCTTTCTTT.

This clonotype was counted between two and nine times. V usage is TRBV4-1 and J usage is TRBJ1-5; perhaps TRBD1 as D (5 bases). The CDR3 length is 17 residues. Germline-derived CDR1 and CDR2 are MGHRA and YSYEKL. V was clipped by 1 base and J by 1 base, with 14 bases between them. Here the CDR3 reads CASSQGQGRRSNQPQHF. The CDR3 DNA is TGCGCCAGCAGCCAAGGGCAGGGCCGTAGGAGCAATCAGCCCCAGCATTTT.

This clonotype was detected only a few times. This chain connects TRBV6-5 to TRBJ2-3, with a possible D match to TRBD2 (5 bases). CDR1 MNHEY and CDR2 SVGAGI come from the germline V gene. V gave up 6 bases and J gave up 10 bases, with 11 bases separating them. CDR3 size: 11 residues. DNA of the CDR3: TGTGCCAGCAGAACTAGTATTTCGCAGTATTTT. Translating gives CASRTSISQYF.

This clonotype was picked up a small number of times. This chain connects TRBV7-2 to TRBJ2-7; D call uncertain. Trimming took 3 bases from V and 4 from J, leaving 10 bases between them. Germline-derived CDR1 and CDR2 are SGHTA and FQGNSA. The CDR3 totals 13 residues. CDR3: CASSFNVGYEQYF. The CDR3 DNA reads as TGTGCCAGCAGCTTCAACGTAGGTTACGAGCAGTACTTC.

This clonotype was detected only a few times. The chain employs TRBV4-1 and TRBJ2-3; 8 bases fit TRBD2. This CDR3 has 15 amino acids. V shed 5 bases and J 4 bases; nucleotides not matched to a gene: 8. Germline V lookup: CDR1 MGHRA, CDR2 YSYEKL. The CDR3 loop is CASSSGGPGADTQYF. CDR3 nucleotide sequence: TGCGCCAGCAGCTCGGGGGGGCCGGGTGCAGATACGCAGTATTTT.

V gene TRBV6-1 combines with J gene TRBJ2-7, with a weak D call TRBD1 (5 bases). V dropped 3 bases and J dropped 1 base, with 10 bases sitting between them. Germline V gene lookup returns CDR1 MNHNS and CDR2 SASEGT. This CDR3 is built from 14 residues. CDR3 residues: CASSDRVPSYEQYF. Here the CDR3 DNA reads TGTGCCAGCAGTGACAGGGTTCCATCCTACGAGCAGTACTTC.

This clonotype came up a few times. V gene TRBV4-2 combines with J gene TRBJ2-3; the D is unclear. V was cut by 5 bases and J by 6 bases, with 9 bases left in between. This CDR3 spans 12 amino acids. CDR1 and CDR2 (germline): LGHNA, YNFKEQ. CDR3 loop: CASSREEDTQYF. CDR3 nucleotides: TGTGCCAGCAGCAGAGAGGAGGATACGCAGTATTTT.

V usage is TRBV29-1 and J usage is TRBJ2-7; unclear D gene. Trimming removed 8 bases at V and 1 base at J, with 6 bases between. The CDR3 covers 10 residues. CDR1 is SQVTM, CDR2 ANQGSEA, per germline. The CDR3 region has the DNA TGCAGCACGAATTCCTACGAGCAGTACTTC. Translated: CSTNSYEQYF.

The V call is TRBV12-3 or TRBV12-4, the J call TRBJ1-4, with TRBD1 identical over 7 bases. With 6 bases clipped from V and 5 bases from J, the junction kept 12 bases outside the gene matches. The CDR3 length is 16 residues. The DNA for the CDR3 is TGTGCCAGCAGCCCCCAAGCGGCAGGGGGGAATGAAAAACTGTTTTTT. Residues: CASSPQAAGGNEKLFF.

This clonotype came up a few times. The V and J genes are TRBV7-2 and TRBJ1-6; D unresolved. V was clipped by 5 bases and J by 6 bases, with 8 bases between them. Germline V gene lookup returns CDR1 SGHTA and CDR2 FQGNSA. The CDR3 consists of 13 residues. Here the CDR3 reads CASSLGPNSPLHF. In DNA, the CDR3 is TGTGCCAGCAGCCTGGGCCCTAATTCACCCCTCCACTTT.

The chain joins TRBV7-2 to TRBJ2-5, with D perhaps matching TRBD2 (6 bases). The CDR3 extends over 15 amino acids. With 4 bases removed from V and 2 bases from J, the gap between germline ends came to 14 bases. Germline V gene sequence: CDR1 SGHTA, CDR2 FQGNSA. The CDR3 DNA reads as TGTGCCAGCAGCTCGGATGGCGGGGAACAAGAGACCCAGTACTTC. It encodes CASSSDGGEQETQYF.

This rearrangement joins TRBV18 to TRBJ2-1; no definite D call. Between the trimmed V and J ends, which lost 6 bases and 5 bases, there was a span of 8 bases. The CDR3 consists of 12 residues. Germline values: CDR1 KGHSH, CDR2 LQKENI. The DNA for the CDR3 is TGTGCCAGCTCCCGGCAAGACAATGAGCAGTTCTTC. This translates into CASSRQDNEQFF.

V is TRBV20-1 and J is TRBJ1-5, with TRBD1 identical over 7 bases. Germline CDR1 is DFQATT and CDR2 is SNEGSKA (reference sequence). V lost 4 bases to trimming and J lost 1 base; unmatched junction nucleotides: 4. The length of the CDR3 is 14 residues. CDR3 amino acids: CSANQGGSNQPQHF. The CDR3, as DNA: TGCAGTGCTAACCAGGGGGGAAGCAATCAGCCCCAGCATTTT.

The rearrangement joins TRBV7-2 to TRBJ2-1, with D unresolved. Germline V lookup: CDR1 SGHTA, CDR2 FQGNSA. V was shortened by 7 bases and J by 7 bases, with 8 bases between the two germline ends. CDR3 length equals 11 residues. The CDR3 spells CASTSLNEQFF. CDR3 nucleotide sequence: TGTGCCAGCACCTCGCTAAATGAGCAGTTCTTC. Looking up the rest from reference TRBV7-2 and TRBJ2-1 gives the full variable domain: GAGVSQSPSNKVTEKGKDVELRCDPISGHTALYWYRQSLGQGLEFLIYFQGNSAPDKSGLPSDRFSAERTGGSVSTLTIQRTQQEDSAVYLCASTSLNEQFFGPGTRLTVL.

There are a few counts of this clonotype. The chain is built from TRBV3-1 and TRBJ2-5, with D perhaps assigned TRBD1 or TRBD2 (5 bases each). Trimming removed 4 bases at V and 4 bases at J, with 13 bases between. CDR1 and CDR2 (germline): LGHDT, YNNKEL (reference sequence). The CDR3 covers 14 residues. The chain's CDR3 is CASSLRDVPETQYF. For the CDR3, the DNA is TGTGCCAGCAGCCTCCGGGACGTCCCAGAGACCCAGTACTTC.

This clonotype showed up just a few times. V and J are TRBV20-1 and TRBJ1-5; a weak D match, TRBD1 (6 bases). Germline V CDR1 and CDR2: DFQATT, SNEGSKA (reference sequence). CDR3 size: 12 residues. Trimming shortened V by 3 bases and J by 11 bases, and 14 bases separated the two germline ends. Here the CDR3 DNA reads TGCAGTGCTAGGGGGGCCAACCAAGCCCAGCATTTT. Translated: CSARGANQAQHF.

V is TRBV12-3 or TRBV12-4 and J is TRBJ2-5, with TRBD2 matching 10 bases. The CDR3 sequence is 15 residues long. Trimming cost V 5 bases and J 2 bases; bases outside gene matches: 5. CDR3 sequence: CASSAGTSVQETQYF. The DNA for the CDR3 is TGTGCCAGCAGTGCCGGGACTAGCGTACAAGAGACCCAGTACTTC.

A note on this clonotype: A much more abundant neighbour one base away suggests this may be a read error. V usage is TRBV5-5 and J usage is TRBJ2-5, with a possible D match to TRBD1 (5 bases). Germline-derived CDR1 and CDR2 are SGHKS and YYEKEE (reference sequence). CDR3 size: 13 residues. Between the trimmed V and J ends, which lost 2 bases and 3 bases, there was a span of 8 bases. The chain's CDR3 is CASSFGREETQYF. As DNA, the CDR3 is TGTGCCAGCAGCTTCGGCAGGGAAGAGACCCAGTACTTC.

Only a few counts were recorded for this clonotype. The chain carries TRBV18 and TRBJ2-3; TRBD2 is a possible D gene (7 bases). The V gene lost 2 bases and the J gene lost 4 bases, with 16 bases spanning the gap. CDR1 and CDR2 from the germline V gene are KGHSH and LQKENI. The CDR3 is 16 residues long. CDR3 in DNA: TGTGCCAGCTCACCAGTTGGCGGGGGCTCGTCAGATACGCAGTATTTT. Residues: CASSPVGGGSSDTQYF.